This T cell receptor beta chain derives from a study of cytomegalovirus exposure and HLA in healthy donors. To note about this clone: The antigen remains unidentified.

Findings and caveats of the study: V- and J-gene trimming of TCR beta was linked (in a later analysis) to a missense DCLRE1C variant. Exclusion applied to some V segments, including TRBV6-2 and TRBV6-3, as they were indistinguishable. Analyses of presence/absence relied on an assumption of roughly uniform sequencing depth across donors.

The germline CDR1 and CDR2 sequences are MNHNS and SASEGT. The CDR3 consists of 15 residues. V was clipped by 6 bases and J by 0 bases, with 12 bases between them. The study ran its PCR with 60 Vbeta and 13 Jbeta primers. Sequencing was performed with immunoSEQ multiplex PCR; in TCRdb, only in-frame clones are kept and a portion is missing. Of about 190,000 clones listed, more than 70% are singletons. The genes are TRBV6-1 and TRBJ1-5; D perhaps matches TRBD1 (5 bases). Sequenced: PBMCs. This TCR was recovered from a man aged 30-40 years in good health and CMV-seropositive. The CDR3 nucleotides read TGTGCCAGCAGCCGGACACCTGATAGCAATCAGCCCCAGCATTTT. Protein sequence: CASSRTPDSNQPQHF.